What follows is one T cell receptor beta chain and its context. Its antigen is undetermined. This sample is part of a study of cytomegalovirus exposure and HLA in healthy donors. Broader study findings: The tendency of first-cohort TCR clusters to co-occur in the roughly 130 validation repertoires was the finding of a later analysis.

Method: immunoSEQ multiplex PCR; TCRdb's copy keeps in-frame clones and lacks some. Of some 170,000 clones listed, around nine tenths are singletons. V lost 1 base to trimming and J lost 7 bases, with 10 bases between them. Germline lookup yields CDR1 LNHNV and CDR2 YYDKDF (reference sequence). The CDR3 has 13 amino acids. The chain recombines TRBV15 with TRBJ1-2, with a tentative D call TRBD1 (5 bases). This clonotype originated in a woman aged 25 to 39 in good health and CMV-seronegative. The sample was PBMCs. DNA of the CDR3: TGTGCCACCAGCAGAGCAGGGTCCGCTGGCTACACCTTC. Translating gives CATSRAGSAGYTF.